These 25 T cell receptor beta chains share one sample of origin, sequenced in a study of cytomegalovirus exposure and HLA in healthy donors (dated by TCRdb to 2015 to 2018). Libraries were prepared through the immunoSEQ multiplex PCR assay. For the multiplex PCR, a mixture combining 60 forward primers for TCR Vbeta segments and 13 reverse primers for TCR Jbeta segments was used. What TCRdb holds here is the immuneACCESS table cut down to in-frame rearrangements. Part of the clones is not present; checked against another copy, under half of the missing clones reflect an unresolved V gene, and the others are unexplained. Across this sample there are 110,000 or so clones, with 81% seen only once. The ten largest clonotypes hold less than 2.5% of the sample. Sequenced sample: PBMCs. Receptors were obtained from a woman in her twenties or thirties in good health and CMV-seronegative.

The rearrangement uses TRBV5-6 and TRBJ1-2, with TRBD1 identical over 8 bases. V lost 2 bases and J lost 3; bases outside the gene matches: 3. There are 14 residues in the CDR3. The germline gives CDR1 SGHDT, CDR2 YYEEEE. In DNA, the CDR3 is TGTGCCAGCAGCTTACAGGGGGTAGACTATGGCTACACCTTC. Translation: CASSLQGVDYGYTF.

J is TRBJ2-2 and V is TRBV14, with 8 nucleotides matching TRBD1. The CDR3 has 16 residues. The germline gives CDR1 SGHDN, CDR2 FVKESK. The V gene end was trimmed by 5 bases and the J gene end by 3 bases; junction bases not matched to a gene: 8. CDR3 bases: TGTGCCAGCAGCGGGATCGGGACAGGCCACACCGGGGAGCTGTTTTTT. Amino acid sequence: CASSGIGTGHTGELFF. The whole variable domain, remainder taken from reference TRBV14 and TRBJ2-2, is EAGVTQFPSHSVIEKGQTVTLRCDPISGHDNLYWYRRVMGKEIKFLLHFVKESKQDESGMPNNRFLAERTGGTYSTLKVQPAELEDSGVYFCASSGIGTGHTGELFFGEGSRLTVL.

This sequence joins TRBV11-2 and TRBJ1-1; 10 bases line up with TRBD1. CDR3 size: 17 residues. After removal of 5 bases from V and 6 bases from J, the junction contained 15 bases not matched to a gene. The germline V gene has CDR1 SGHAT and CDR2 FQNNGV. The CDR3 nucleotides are TGTGCCAGCAGCGGGCCCTACGCGGGGACAGGGGCCCCTGAAGCTTTCTTT. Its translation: CASSGPYAGTGAPEAFF.

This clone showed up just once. CDR3 sequence reads: CSARVTEAFF. CDR3 nucleotide sequence: TGCAGTGCTAGAGTAACTGAAGCTTTCTTT. The chain recombines TRBV20-1 with TRBJ1-1; unclear D gene. The V end was cut by 1 base, the J end by 5 bases, with 2 bases between. CDR3 length: 10 residues. CDR1 and CDR2 from the germline V gene are DFQATT and SNEGSKA (reference sequence).

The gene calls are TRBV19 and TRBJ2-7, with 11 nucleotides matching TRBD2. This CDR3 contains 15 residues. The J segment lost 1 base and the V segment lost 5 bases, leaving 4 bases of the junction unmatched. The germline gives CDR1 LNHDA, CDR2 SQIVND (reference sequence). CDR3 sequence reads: CASSLRLAGSYEQYF. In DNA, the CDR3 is TGTGCCAGTAGTCTCCGACTAGCGGGGTCCTACGAGCAGTACTTC.

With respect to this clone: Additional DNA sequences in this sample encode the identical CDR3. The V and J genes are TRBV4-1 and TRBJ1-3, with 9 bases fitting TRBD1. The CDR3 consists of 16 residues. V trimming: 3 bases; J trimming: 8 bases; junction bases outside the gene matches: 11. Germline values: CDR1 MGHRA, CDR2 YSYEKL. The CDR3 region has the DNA TGCGCCAGCAGCCACCTGGACAGGGGTACGTCTGACACCATATATTTT. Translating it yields CASSHLDRGTSDTIYF.

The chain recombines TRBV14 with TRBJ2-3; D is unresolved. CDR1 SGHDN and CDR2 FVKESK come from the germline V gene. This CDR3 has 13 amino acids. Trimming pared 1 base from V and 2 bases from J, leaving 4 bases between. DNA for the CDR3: TGTGCCAGCAGCCAAGTACTCACAGATACGCAGTATTTT. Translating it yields CASSQVLTDTQYF.

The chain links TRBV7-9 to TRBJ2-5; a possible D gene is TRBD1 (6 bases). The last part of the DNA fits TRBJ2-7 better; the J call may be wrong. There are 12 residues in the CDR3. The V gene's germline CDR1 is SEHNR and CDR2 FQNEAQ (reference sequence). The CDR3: CATNRVSYEQYF. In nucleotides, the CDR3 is TGTGCCACCAACAGGGTCTCCTACGAGCAGTACTTC.

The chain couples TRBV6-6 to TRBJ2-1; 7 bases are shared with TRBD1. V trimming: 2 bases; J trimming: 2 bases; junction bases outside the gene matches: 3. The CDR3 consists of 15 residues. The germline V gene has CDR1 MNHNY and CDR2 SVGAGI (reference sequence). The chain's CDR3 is CASSYIQGAYNEQFF. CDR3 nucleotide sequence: TGTGCCAGCAGTTACATCCAGGGGGCCTACAATGAGCAGTTCTTC.

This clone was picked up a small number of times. CDR3 in amino acids: CASSLGVGSNYGYTF. CDR3 sequence (DNA): TGTGCCAGCAGCTTAGGCGTGGGCTCTAACTATGGCTACACCTTC. The rearrangement links TRBV11-2 to TRBJ1-2; D remains ambiguous. The CDR3 contains 15 residues. Germline loops: CDR1 SGHAT, CDR2 FQNNGV. V lost 1 base, J lost 0 bases, and 9 bases lay in between.

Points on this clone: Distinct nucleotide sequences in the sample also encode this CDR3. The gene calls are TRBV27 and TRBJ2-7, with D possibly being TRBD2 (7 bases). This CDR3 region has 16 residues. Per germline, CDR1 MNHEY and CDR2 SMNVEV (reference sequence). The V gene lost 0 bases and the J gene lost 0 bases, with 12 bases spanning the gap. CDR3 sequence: CASSLSWAGASYEQYF. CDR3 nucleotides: TGTGCCAGCAGTTTATCGTGGGCGGGGGCCTCCTACGAGCAGTACTTC.

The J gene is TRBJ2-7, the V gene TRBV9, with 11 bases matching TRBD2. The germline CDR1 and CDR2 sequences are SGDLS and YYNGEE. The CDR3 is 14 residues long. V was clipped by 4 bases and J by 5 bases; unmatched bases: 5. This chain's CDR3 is CASSFSGRANEQYF. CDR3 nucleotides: TGTGCCAGCAGCTTTAGCGGGAGGGCCAACGAGCAGTACTTC.

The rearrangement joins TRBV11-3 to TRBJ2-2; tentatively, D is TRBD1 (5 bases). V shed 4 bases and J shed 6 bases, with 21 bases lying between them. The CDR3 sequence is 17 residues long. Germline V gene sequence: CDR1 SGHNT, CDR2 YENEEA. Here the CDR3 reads CASSSRNDRALAGELFF. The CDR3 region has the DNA TGTGCCAGCAGCTCCCGAAATGACAGAGCTTTGGCCGGGGAGCTGTTTTTT.

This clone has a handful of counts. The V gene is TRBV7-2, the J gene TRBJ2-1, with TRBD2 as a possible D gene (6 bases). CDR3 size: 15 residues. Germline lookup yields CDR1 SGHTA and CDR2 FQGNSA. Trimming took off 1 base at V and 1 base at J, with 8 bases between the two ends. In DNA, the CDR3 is TGTGCCAGCAGCTTAGACGGGGGTTCCTACAATGAGCAGTTCTTC. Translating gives CASSLDGGSYNEQFF.

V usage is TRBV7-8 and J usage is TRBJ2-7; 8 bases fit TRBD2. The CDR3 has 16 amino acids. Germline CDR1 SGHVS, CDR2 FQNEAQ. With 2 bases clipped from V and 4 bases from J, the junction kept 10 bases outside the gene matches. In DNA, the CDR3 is TGTGCCAGCAGCTTACGCGGGAGGCCCCTAAGATACGAGCAGTACTTC. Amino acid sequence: CASSLRGRPLRYEQYF.

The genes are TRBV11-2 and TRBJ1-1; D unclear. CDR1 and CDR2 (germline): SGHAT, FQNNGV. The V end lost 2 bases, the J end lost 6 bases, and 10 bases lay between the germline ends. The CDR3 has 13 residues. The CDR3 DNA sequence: TGTGCCAGCAGCTTAAACCCGGGAGCTGAAGCTTTCTTT. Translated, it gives CASSLNPGAEAFF.

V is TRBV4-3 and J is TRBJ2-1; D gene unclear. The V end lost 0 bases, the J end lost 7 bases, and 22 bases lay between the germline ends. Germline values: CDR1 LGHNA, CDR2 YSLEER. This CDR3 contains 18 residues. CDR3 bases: TGCGCCAGCAGCCAAGACTCCGGGTGGAAGGCCGGTTATAATGAGCAGTTCTTC. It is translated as CASSQDSGWKAGYNEQFF.

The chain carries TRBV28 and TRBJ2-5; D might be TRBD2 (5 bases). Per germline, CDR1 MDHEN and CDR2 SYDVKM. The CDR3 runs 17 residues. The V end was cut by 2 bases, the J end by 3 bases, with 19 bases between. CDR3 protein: CASSLAVQGGPEETQYF. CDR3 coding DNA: TGTGCCAGCAGTTTAGCAGTACAAGGCGGGCCCGAAGAGACCCAGTACTTC.

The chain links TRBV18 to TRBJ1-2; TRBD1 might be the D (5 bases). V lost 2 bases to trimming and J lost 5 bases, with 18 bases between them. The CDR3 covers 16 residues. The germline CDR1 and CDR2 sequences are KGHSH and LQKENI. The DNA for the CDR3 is TGTGCCAGCTCACCAGCCGTTGGGGGGTCGGGTTATGGCTACACCTTC. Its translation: CASSPAVGGSGYGYTF.

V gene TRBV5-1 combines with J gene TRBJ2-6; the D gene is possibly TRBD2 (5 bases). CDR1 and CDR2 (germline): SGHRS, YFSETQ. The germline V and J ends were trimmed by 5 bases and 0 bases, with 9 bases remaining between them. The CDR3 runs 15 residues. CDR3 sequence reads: CASRLGSSGANVLTF. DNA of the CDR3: TGCGCCAGCAGACTAGGCAGCTCTGGGGCCAACGTCCTGACTTTC.

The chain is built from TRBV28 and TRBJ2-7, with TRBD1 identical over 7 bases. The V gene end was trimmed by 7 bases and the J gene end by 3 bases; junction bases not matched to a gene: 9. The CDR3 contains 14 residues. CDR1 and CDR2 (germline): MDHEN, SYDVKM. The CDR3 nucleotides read TGTGCCAGCACATTCGGACAGGCCCGCTACGAGCAGTACTTC. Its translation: CASTFGQARYEQYF. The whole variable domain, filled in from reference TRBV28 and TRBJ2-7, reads DVKVTQSSRYLVKRTGEKVFLECVQDMDHENMFWYRQDPGLGLRLIYFSYDVKMKEKGDIPEGYSVSREKKERFSLILESASTNQTSMYLCASTFGQARYEQYFGPGTRLTVT.

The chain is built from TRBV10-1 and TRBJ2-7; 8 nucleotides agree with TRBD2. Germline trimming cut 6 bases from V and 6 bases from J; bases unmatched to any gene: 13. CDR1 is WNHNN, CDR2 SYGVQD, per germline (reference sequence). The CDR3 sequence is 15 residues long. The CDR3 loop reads CASSGPGTSPGEQYF. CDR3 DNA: TGCGCCAGCAGCGGGCCCGGGACTAGTCCCGGCGAGCAGTACTTC.

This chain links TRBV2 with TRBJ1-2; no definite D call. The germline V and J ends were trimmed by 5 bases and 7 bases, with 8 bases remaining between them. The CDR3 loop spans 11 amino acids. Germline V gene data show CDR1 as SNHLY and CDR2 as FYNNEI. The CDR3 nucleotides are TGTGCCAGCAGTTCGGAGGTTGGCTACACCTTC. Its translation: CASSSEVGYTF.

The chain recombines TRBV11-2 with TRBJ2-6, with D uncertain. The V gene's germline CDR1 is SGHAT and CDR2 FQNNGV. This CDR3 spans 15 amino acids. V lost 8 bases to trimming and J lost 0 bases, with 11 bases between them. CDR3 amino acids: CASGARASGANVLTF. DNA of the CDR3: TGTGCCAGCGGAGCCAGAGCCTCTGGGGCCAACGTCCTGACTTTC.

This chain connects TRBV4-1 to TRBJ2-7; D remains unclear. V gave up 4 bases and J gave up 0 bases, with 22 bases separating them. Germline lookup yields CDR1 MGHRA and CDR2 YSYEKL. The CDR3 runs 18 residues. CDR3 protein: CASSRWAPGRTASYEQYF. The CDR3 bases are TGCGCCAGCAGCCGGTGGGCCCCTGGCCGCACGGCCTCCTACGAGCAGTACTTC.